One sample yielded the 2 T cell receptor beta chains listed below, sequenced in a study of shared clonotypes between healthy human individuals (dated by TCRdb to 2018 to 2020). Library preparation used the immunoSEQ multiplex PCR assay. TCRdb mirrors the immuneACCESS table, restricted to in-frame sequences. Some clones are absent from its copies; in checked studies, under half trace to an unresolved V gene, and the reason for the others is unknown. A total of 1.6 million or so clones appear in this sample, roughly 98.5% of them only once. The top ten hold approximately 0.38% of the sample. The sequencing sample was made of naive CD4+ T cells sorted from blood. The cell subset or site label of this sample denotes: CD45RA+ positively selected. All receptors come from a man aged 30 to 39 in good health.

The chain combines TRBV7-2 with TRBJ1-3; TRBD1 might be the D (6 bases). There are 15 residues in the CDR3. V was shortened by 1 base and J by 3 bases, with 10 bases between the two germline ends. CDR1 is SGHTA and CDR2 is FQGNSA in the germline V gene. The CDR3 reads CASSLDRAGGNTIYF. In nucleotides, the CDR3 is TGTGCCAGCAGCTTAGACAGGGCAGGTGGAAACACCATATATTTT.

CDR3 region: CASSPGLAGGPMNYEQYF. The DNA for the CDR3 is TGCGCCAGCAGCCCCGGACTAGCGGGAGGCCCTATGAATTACGAGCAGTACTTC. V usage is TRBV5-1 and J usage is TRBJ2-7, with TRBD2 identical over 14 bases. From germline, CDR1 is SGHRS and CDR2 YFSETQ. The CDR3 is made up of 18 amino acids. The V and J ends lost 4 bases and 4 bases, in that order; junction bases with no gene match: 13.